This T cell receptor (beta chain) was identified during a study of blood T cell repertoires in COVID-19. Across the whole study: Whether acute or convalescent, the COVID-19 samples came from the United States, Italy and Spain. PBMCs, B-cell-depleted T cells, or T cells provided the cDNA or gDNA that made up the material.

CDR1 and CDR2 from the germline V gene are MNHEY and SVGAGI. With V trimmed by 8 bases and J by 15 bases, 14 bases remained unmatched. The CDR3 runs 14 residues. Per the original data handling: For nucleated cells, counts were estimated from reference gene primer amplification. Sequencing was performed with immunoSEQ multiplex PCR; in TCRdb, only in-frame clones are kept and a portion is missing. V, J and clone size derive from that table, while D and trimming were established from the DNA sequence. The table lists roughly 90,000 clones, about 85% of them singletons. The sequence derives from a human donor in a cohort sampled during active COVID-19. This chain connects TRBV6-5 to TRBJ2-1; 12 bases match TRBD1. The sequencing sample was made of peripheral blood. The CDR3 DNA is TGTGCCAGCTCCCGGGGACAGGGGGCCGTGTTGCGGTTCTTC. Residues: CASSRGQGAVLRFF.